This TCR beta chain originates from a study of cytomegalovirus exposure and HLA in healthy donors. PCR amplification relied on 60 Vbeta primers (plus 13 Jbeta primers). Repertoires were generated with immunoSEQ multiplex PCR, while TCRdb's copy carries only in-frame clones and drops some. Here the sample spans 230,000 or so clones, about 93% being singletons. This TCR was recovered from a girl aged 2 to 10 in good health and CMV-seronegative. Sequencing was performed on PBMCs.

In DNA form, the CDR3 reads TGTGCCAGCAGTTTTACGGGACAGGGGATGGGCTACACCTTC. This encodes CASSFTGQGMGYTF. V usage is TRBV27 and J usage is TRBJ1-2, with 10 positions matching TRBD1. The ends lost 3 bases at V and 8 bases at J; junction bases unmatched: 6. The CDR3 spans 14 residues. CDR1 is MNHEY and CDR2 is SMNVEV in the germline V gene (reference sequence).